Below are 18 T cell receptor beta chains sequenced from a single sample in a study of CD8 T cells in Susac syndrome. A quantity of roughly 0.5 to 1 ug RNA underwent reverse transcription using random hexamers. TCRdb recomputed calls from the immunoSEQ multiplex PCR reads with MiXCR, one row per CDR3 protein. The repertoire holds 150,000 to 200,000 distinct CDR3 sequences, with 90% to 95% as singletons. The sequenced sample was CD4+ T cells from PBMCs. Source of these receptors: a human donor in good health.

The genes are TRBV7-2 and TRBJ1-2; D unresolved. The ends were cut back, 6 bases at V and 3 bases at J, with 8 bases in the middle. There are 12 residues in the CDR3. Germline values: CDR1 SGHTA, CDR2 FQGNSA. CDR3 region: CASSPRDYGYTF. The CDR3 coding sequence is TGTGCCAGCAGTCCACGGGACTATGGCTACACCTTC.

This chain links TRBV5-1 with TRBJ2-7; a weak D match, TRBD1 (5 bases). The CDR3 is 13 amino acids. Germline V gene sequence: CDR1 SGHRS, CDR2 YFSETQ. The V and J ends lost 1 base and 2 bases respectively, with 7 bases between them. CDR3 bases: TGCGCCAGCAGCTTGTTAGGGGCCTACGAGCAGTACTTC. As protein: CASSLLGAYEQYF.

The J gene is TRBJ2-7, the V gene TRBV30, with D possibly matching TRBD2 (7 bases). The CDR3 loop spans 14 amino acids. Germline assignment: CDR1 GTSNPN and CDR2 SVGIG (reference sequence). The germline V and J ends were trimmed by 5 bases and 4 bases, with 18 bases remaining between them. CDR3 coding DNA: TGTGCCTGGGAGGACAGACTAGCTGTGTACGAGCAGTACTTC. It translates to CAWEDRLAVYEQYF.

The J gene is TRBJ2-3, the V gene TRBV7-9; possible D gene TRBD1, 6 bases. The CDR3 spans 12 residues. Germline loops: CDR1 SEHNR, CDR2 FQNEAQ (reference sequence). The V end lost 5 bases, the J end lost 6 bases, and 9 bases lay between the germline ends. The CDR3 DNA follows: TGTGCCAGCAGCCGGGACACGGATACGCAGTATTTT. This sequence encodes CASSRDTDTQYF. Using reference TRBV7-9 and TRBJ2-3 for the parts outside the CDR3, the full variable domain is DTGVSQNPRHKITKRGQNVTFRCDPISEHNRLYWYRQTLGQGPEFLTYFQNEAQLEKSRLLSDRFSAERPKGSFSTLEIQRTEQGDSAMYLCASSRDTDTQYFGPGTRLTVL.

The CDR3 DNA follows: TGTGCCAGCAGCTACCAACCGGGACAAAAACCCAACGATACGCAGTATTTT. The encoded protein is CASSYQPGQKPNDTQYF. The rearrangement joins TRBV9 to TRBJ2-3; maybe TRBD1 (6 bases). Trimming stripped 4 bases from V and 6 bases from J, with 24 bases between. Germline V gives CDR1 SGDLS, CDR2 YYNGEE. CDR3 length: 17 residues.

The genes are TRBV9 and TRBJ2-7, with TRBD1 identical over 7 bases. From germline, CDR1 is SGDLS and CDR2 YYNGEE. Germline trimming cut 1 base from V and 4 bases from J; bases unmatched to any gene: 11. The CDR3 runs to 16 residues. CDR3 region: CASSVSVFGTAYEQYF. CDR3 nucleotides: TGTGCCAGCAGCGTATCGGTCTTCGGGACAGCTTACGAGCAGTACTTC. Variable domain in full (rest from reference TRBV9 and TRBJ2-7): DSGVTQTPKHLITATGQRVTLRCSPRSGDLSVYWYQQSLDQGLQFLIQYYNGEERAKGNILERFSAQQFPDLHSELNLSSLELGDSALYFCASSVSVFGTAYEQYFGPGTRLTVT.

This clonotype was seen a single time. The chain links TRBV6-1 to TRBJ1-5; D possibly corresponds to TRBD1 (6 bases). Germline V gene lookup returns CDR1 MNHNS and CDR2 SASEGT. Between the trimmed V and J ends, which lost 7 bases and 2 bases, there was a span of 18 bases. This CDR3 is built from 16 residues. The CDR3 DNA sequence: TGTGCCAGCAATGGCAGGGGCGGATTTGGCAATCAGCCCCAGCATTTT. Protein: CASNGRGGFGNQPQHF.

This sequence joins TRBV10-3 and TRBJ2-1, with TRBD1 identical over 12 bases. CDR3 size: 15 residues. Germline trimming cut 10 bases from V and 4 bases from J; bases unmatched to any gene: 8. CDR1 and CDR2 from the germline V gene are ENHRY and SYGVKD. CDR3 region: CATRDRGHQYNEQFF. The CDR3 DNA follows: TGTGCCACCAGGGACAGGGGGCACCAATACAATGAGCAGTTCTTC.

The chain links TRBV20-1 to TRBJ1-1; TRBD1 might be the D (6 bases). The length of the CDR3 is 14 residues. Germline V gives CDR1 DFQATT, CDR2 SNEGSKA (reference sequence). Trimming took off 2 bases at V and 4 bases at J, with 14 bases between the two ends. This chain's CDR3 is CSARPQGRSTEAFF. For the CDR3, the DNA is TGCAGTGCTAGACCCCAGGGGAGGAGCACTGAAGCTTTCTTT.

The chain couples TRBV10-3 to TRBJ2-3; no firm D call. Germline V gene lookup returns CDR1 ENHRY and CDR2 SYGVKD. The CDR3 extends over 12 amino acids. V lost 4 bases to trimming and J lost 4 bases, with 6 bases between them. The chain's CDR3 is CAISGVADTQYF. The CDR3 DNA sequence: TGTGCCATCAGTGGGGTGGCAGATACGCAGTATTTT.

DNA for the CDR3: TGTGCCAGCAGCCCTCTTCGGGGACCTCGAGCCTACAATGAGCAGTTCTTC. Translating it yields CASSPLRGPRAYNEQFF. The chain links TRBV2 to TRBJ2-1, with D perhaps given as TRBD1 or TRBD2 (5 bases each). The CDR3 is 17 residues long. The germline V gene has CDR1 SNHLY and CDR2 FYNNEI. The V and J ends lost 6 bases and 2 bases respectively, with 20 bases between them.

The sample holds one count of this clonotype. The chain links TRBV6-6 to TRBJ1-1; D gene uncertain. This CDR3 has 12 residues. CDR1 and CDR2 from the germline V gene are MNHNY and SVGAGI (reference sequence). V dropped 8 bases and J dropped 0 bases, with 7 bases sitting between them. The CDR3 here is CASFRLNTEAFF. The CDR3 region has the DNA TGTGCCAGCTTTCGATTGAACACTGAAGCTTTCTTT.

The chain employs TRBV12-3 or TRBV12-4 and TRBJ2-7; D unclear. Trimming took off 8 bases at V and 3 bases at J, with 11 bases between the two ends. The CDR3 runs 12 residues. CDR3 amino acids: CASCLGNYEQYF. The CDR3 nucleotides read TGTGCCAGCTGCCTCGGAAACTACGAGCAGTACTTC.

The rearrangement joins TRBV19 to TRBJ2-6, with D perhaps TRBD1 (5 bases). Trimming stripped 6 bases from V and 2 bases from J, with 11 bases between. The germline V gene has CDR1 LNHDA and CDR2 SQIVND (reference sequence). The CDR3 runs to 15 residues. The CDR3 coding sequence is TGTGCCAGTAGGATCAGGGTGGCTGGGGCCAACGTCCTGACTTTC. Translated, it gives CASRIRVAGANVLTF.

The chain joins TRBV7-2 to TRBJ2-3; 14 nucleotides agree with TRBD2. This CDR3 is built from 15 residues. V shed 4 bases and J 9 bases; nucleotides not matched to a gene: 6. Germline CDR1 and CDR2: SGHTA and FQGNSA. CDR3 nucleotide sequence: TGTGCCAGCAGCTATGCCGGGACTAGCGGGGGCACGCAGTATTTT. This encodes CASSYAGTSGGTQYF.

The chain uses TRBV29-1 and TRBJ1-2; 7 bases agree with TRBD1. V shed 6 bases, J shed 7 bases, and the junction held 8 bases outside the gene matches. CDR3 length: 12 amino acids. CDR1 and CDR2 from the germline V gene are SQVTM and ANQGSEA. The CDR3 region has the DNA TGCAGCGTCGACAGGGAAAGGAGTGGCTACACCTTC. It translates to CSVDRERSGYTF.

The chain is built from TRBV19 and TRBJ2-6; no clear D gene. V was shortened by 8 bases and J by 4 bases, with 6 bases between the two germline ends. Germline CDR1 LNHDA, CDR2 SQIVND (reference sequence). The CDR3 length is 12 residues. CDR3: CASGRGANVLTF. The CDR3 coding sequence is TGTGCCAGTGGGCGGGGGGCCAACGTCCTGACTTTC.

The J gene is TRBJ2-1, the V gene TRBV4-1; 8 bases match TRBD2. The CDR3 extends over 15 amino acids. Germline lookup yields CDR1 MGHRA and CDR2 YSYEKL. Trimming removed 4 bases from V and 8 bases from J; junction bases left unmatched: 10. The CDR3 sequence: CASSLERGPWDEQFF. DNA for the CDR3: TGCGCCAGCAGCCTAGAGCGGGGGCCCTGGGATGAGCAGTTCTTC.